The rows below give T cell receptor beta chains drawn from one sample of a study of blood T cell repertoires in COVID-19. Only in-frame clones appear in the TCRdb table, and some are missing; sequencing was by immunoSEQ multiplex PCR. This table has some 140,000 clones, 84% appearing once. The source material was PBMCs or T cells enriched from blood (not recorded which). These TCRs come from a man between 40 and 49 years old with acute COVID-19. Each CDR3 is given with its conserved first and last residue. The D gene is left open where the match is weak. Clone size, where shown, is once, few, many, or a class for clones that have expanded.

j_call v_call clone_size d_call cdr3_aa cdr3_nt
TRBJ2-7 TRBV5-1 - - CASSLDRPNEQYF TGCGCCAGCAGCTTGGACAGGCCCAACGAGCAGTACTTC
TRBJ1-4 TRBV30 - - CAWRTGLTNEKLFF TGTGCCTGGAGAACAGGCTTAACTAATGAAAAACTGTTTTTT
TRBJ2-2 TRBV5-1 - - CASSLEAGVANTGELFF TGCGCCAGCAGCTTGGAAGCGGGCGTAGCGAACACCGGGGAGCTGTTTTTT
TRBJ2-5 TRBV19 - - CASSPRGAVIYQETQYF TGTGCCAGTAGCCCCCGGGGAGCGGTAATATACCAAGAGACCCAGTACTTC
TRBJ2-7 TRBV30 - TRBD1 CAWSDAWTGSEQYF TGTGCCTGGAGTGACGCCTGGACAGGGAGCGAGCAGTACTTC
TRBJ2-6 TRBV11-2 - - CASTKGGSGANVLTF TGTGCCAGCACTAAAGGGGGCTCTGGGGCCAACGTCCTGACTTTC
TRBJ1-2 TRBV3-1/TRBV3-2 - - CASSLDISIANYGYTF TGTGCCAGCAGCCTGGACATATCGATCGCTAACTATGGCTACACCTTC
TRBJ1-5 TRBV2 - - CASSPLWREGRAWRNQPQHF TGTGCCAGCAGCCCACTATGGAGAGAGGGAAGGGCCTGGCGCAATCAGCCCCAGCATTTT
TRBJ2-3 TRBV28 - - CASRGGLGTDTQYF TGTGCCAGCAGGGGGGGGCTCGGGACAGATACGCAGTATTTT
TRBJ2-1 TRBV9 - TRBD2 CASSPPGLAGNEQFF TGTGCCAGCAGCCCGCCGGGACTAGCGGGAAATGAGCAGTTCTTC
TRBJ2-2 TRBV7-2 - - CASSLLSGGGGELFF TGTGCCAGCAGCTTATTGTCGGGGGGCGGCGGGGAGCTGTTTTTT
TRBJ2-1 TRBV24-1 - - CATEGPPLIDSYNEQFF TGTGCCACCGAGGGCCCCCCTCTTATAGACTCCTACAATGAGCAGTTCTTC
TRBJ2-1 TRBV7-9 - - CASSLYGQQNWDEQFF TGTGCCAGCAGCTTATATGGACAACAAAATTGGGATGAGCAGTTCTTC
TRBJ2-3 TRBV5-1 - - CASSFQIGTDTQYF TGCGCCAGCAGCTTCCAGATTGGCACAGATACGCAGTATTTT
TRBJ1-6 TRBV30 - - CAWSGNGGSPLHF TGTGCCTGGAGTGGAAACGGCGGTTCACCCCTCCACTTT
TRBJ2-2 TRBV24-1 - TRBD2 CATSDFTSGPNTGELFF TGTGCCACCAGTGATTTTACTAGCGGGCCGAACACCGGGGAGCTGTTTTTT
TRBJ1-3 TRBV9 many - CASSVDSSSGNTIYF TGTGCCAGCAGCGTAGACAGTAGCTCTGGAAACACCATATATTTT
TRBJ1-2 TRBV19 - TRBD1 CASSILGQGIGYTF TGTGCCAGTAGTATATTGGGACAGGGTATTGGCTACACCTTC
TRBJ2-1 TRBV6-5 few TRBD2 CASSLLAGGQDEQFF TGTGCCAGCAGCCTACTAGCGGGGGGCCAGGATGAGCAGTTCTTC
TRBJ1-5 TRBV5-1 - TRBD1 CASTVLEQGQGKYF TGCGCCAGCACCGTACTCGAACAAGGACAGGGCAAATATTTT
TRBJ1-6 TRBV18 - TRBD1 CASSPRQGDSPLHF TGTGCCAGCTCACCCAGGCAGGGGGACTCACCCCTCCACTTT
TRBJ2-2 TRBV5-1 - - CASTPRITGNTGELFF TGCGCCAGCACTCCGAGGATTACGGGAAACACCGGGGAGCTGTTTTTT
TRBJ1-1 TRBV18 once TRBD1 CASSPHTGGAGTEAFF TGTGCCAGCTCACCACATACAGGGGGCGCGGGAACTGAAGCTTTCTTT
TRBJ2-7 TRBV2 once - CAILGSITSYEQYF TGTGCCATCTTAGGTAGCATTACCTCCTACGAGCAGTACTTC
TRBJ1-4 TRBV5-4 - TRBD1 CASSARGPSEKLFF TGTGCCAGCAGCGCCAGGGGGCCTAGTGAAAAACTGTTTTTT
TRBJ1-2 TRBV7-6 - - CASSPHEDTGGYTF TGTGCCAGCAGCCCACACGAGGATACAGGGGGCTACACCTTC
TRBJ1-1 TRBV29-1 - TRBD1 CSGGDRDATEAFF TGCAGCGGGGGGGACAGGGACGCAACTGAAGCTTTCTTT
TRBJ1-1 TRBV5-1 - - CASSFTGQNTEAFF TGCGCCAGCAGCTTTACAGGGCAGAACACTGAAGCTTTCTTT
TRBJ2-2 TRBV12-5 - TRBD1 CASGFTGANTGELFF TGTGCTAGTGGTTTTACAGGGGCGAACACCGGGGAGCTGTTTTTT
TRBJ2-1 TRBV5-5 - - CASSLPSGNEQFF TGTGCCAGCAGCTTGCCTAGTGGCAATGAGCAGTTCTTC
TRBJ1-6 TRBV28 - - CASSLGGGNSPLHF TGTGCCAGCAGTCTCGGGGGTGGTAATTCACCCCTCCACTTT
TRBJ2-3 TRBV6-5 - TRBD2 CASSYDGRGADTQYF TGTGCCAGCAGTTACGACGGGAGGGGTGCAGATACGCAGTATTTT
TRBJ2-5 TRBV7-2 - TRBD2 CASSLASSGEQETQYF TGTGCCAGCAGCTTAGCGTCTAGCGGGGAGCAAGAGACCCAGTACTTC
TRBJ2-5 TRBV20-1 - - CSAIIQETQYF TGCAGTGCCATCATCCAAGAGACCCAGTACTTC
TRBJ2-7 TRBV20-1 - TRBD2 CSATSGVEQYF TGCAGTGCTACTAGCGGGGTCGAGCAGTACTTC